This T cell receptor (beta chain) appears in the sequencing data of a study of PD-1 blockade in classical Hodgkin lymphoma. Profiling relied on immunoSEQ multiplex PCR, and the TCRdb table lists in-frame clones only, not all of them. The sample records about 51,000 clones, 60% to 80% being singletons. The V and J ends lost 3 bases and 2 bases respectively, with 2 bases between them. This CDR3 region has 12 residues. Germline V gives CDR1 WSHSY, CDR2 SAAADI. Time point: cycle 4 day 1 (C4D1), after 6 weeks of nivolumab. Every one of the patients relapsed after autologous stem cell transplantation (brentuximab vedotin exposure was variable).

Source: peripheral blood mononuclear cells (PBMCs), taken before the fourth cycle of nivolumab. The receptor was isolated from a human donor with classical Hodgkin lymphoma. The rearrangement joins TRBV10-2 to TRBJ2-1, with D uncertain. Here the CDR3 reads CASSETYNEQFF. The CDR3 nucleotides read TGCGCCAGCAGTGAAACCTACAATGAGCAGTTCTTC.